Reported below is one TCR beta chain. This clonotype was seen ten or more times. Its antigen is still unknown. Base qualities are not recorded, but no much larger clone differs from it by a single base. This entry is derived from a study of T-cell reconstitution after alpha-beta-depleted transplantation in children (dated by TCRdb to about 2016). Broadly, across the study: Using TCR repertoire profiling, the study quantitatively followed how T-cell immune reconstitution unfolded in children after TCRalphabeta/CD19-depleted allogeneic hematopoietic cell transplantation.

The paper as a whole reports these results and caveats: Over the following months the frequencies of hyperexpanded clones went down, and after one year T-cell counts and TCRbeta diversity were mostly credited to newly produced T cells. In some patients, the high TCRbeta diversity seen at day 60 was put down to recipient T cells and intrathymic progenitors that had survived conditioning. About two months after transplant, the apparently early recovery of alphabetaT-cell counts reportedly depended on just several hundred clones that had expanded rapidly and came from non-depleted graft cells.

The library relied on PCR. These reads were obtained on an Illumina HiSeq 2500. To normalize quantification of the TCRbeta repertoire, the TCR libraries were built with molecular barcoding that relied on unique molecular identifiers. TCRdb reworked the public reads: Q25 trimming with fastp, MiXCR clone assembly, productive beta chains retained. Duplicate CDR3 protein sequences are folded into a single record with the most common DNA and genes. The table for this sample lists a few hundred thousand distinct CDR3 sequences; roughly 11% of them were counted only once. 28% of the sample is in the top ten clones. From the cysteine up to the phenylalanine, the CDR3 has a length of 15 residues. Only the CDR3 part of the read is kept: 45 bases, read in frame from the first base. V lost 2 bases and J lost 6 bases, and the count of bases not matched to a germline gene is 8. In the germline V gene, CDR1 corresponds to SGDLS and CDR2 to YYNGEE.

The treatment or condition label for this specimen denotes: allogeneic hematopoietic cell transplantation with graft depleted of TCRalphabeta T cells and CD19 B cells. Transplant recipients were children who received TCRalphabeta/CD19-depleted allogeneic hematopoietic cell grafts. The sequencing here drew on PBMCs, taken before TCRalphabeta/CD19-depleted stem cell transplant. The receptor comes from a child under two years old with acute myeloid leukemia, due to receive a stem cell transplant. This receptor chain uses TRBV9 and TRBJ2-7, with 10 bases in between that match TRBD2. The nucleotides are TGTGCCAGCAGCGTCACCGGGGTAGCGGGAGGCGAGCAGTACTTC. The resulting protein is CASSVTGVAGGEQYF.